This paragraph reports one T cell receptor beta chain. This record belongs to a study of T cells in Graves' hyperthyroidism and ophthalmopathy. V was shortened by 5 bases and J by 0 bases, with 13 bases between the two germline ends. This CDR3 has 16 residues. Germline V lookup: CDR1 SEHNR, CDR2 FQNEAQ (reference sequence). Regions amplified from RNA transcripts were the TCR beta CDR3 regions. Primed by the HTBI set, a first-round RT-PCR was run on the TCR CDR3. TCRdb itself ran the multiplex PCR reads through MiXCR, one entry per CDR3 protein. Here the sample spans under 350,000 distinct CDR3 sequences, about 18% being singletons.

The rearrangement joins TRBV7-9 to TRBJ2-2; D gene unclear. Sequenced sample: blood. The sequence derives from a woman between 45 and 60 years old with Graves' hyperthyroidism. The CDR3 is CASSPPNWPNTGELFF. The CDR3 DNA reads as TGTGCCAGCAGCCCTCCGAACTGGCCGAACACCGGGGAGCTGTTTTTT.